The rows below give T cell receptor beta chains drawn from one sample of a study of cytomegalovirus exposure and HLA in healthy donors. The data were produced by immunoSEQ multiplex PCR, yet TCRdb's version contains in-frame clones alone and is incomplete. The sample has some 210,000 clones, approximately 80% seen once. Input material: PBMCs. The origin of the receptors is a woman between 50 and 59 years old in good health and CMV-seropositive. CDR3s include the opening cysteine and the closing phenylalanine or tryptophan. The D gene is left open where the match is weak. Clone size is shown for a subset of rows, as once, few, many or a class of expanded clone.

cdr3_aa cdr3_nt clone_size v_call d_call j_call
CASSPGGGNEKLFF TGCGCCAGCAGCCCCGGGGGGGGAAATGAAAAACTGTTTTTT once TRBV5-1 - TRBJ1-4
CASSEAGGETDTQYF TGTGCCAGCAGTGAAGCAGGGGGCGAGACAGATACGCAGTATTTT - TRBV6-1 TRBD1 TRBJ2-3
CASSITSASDEQFF TGTGCCAGCAGCATCACTAGCGCTTCGGATGAGCAGTTCTTC few TRBV7-9 TRBD2 TRBJ2-1
CASGSEQYF TGTGCCAGCGGTAGCGAGCAGTACTTC - TRBV28 - TRBJ2-7
CASRSIGTTSYEQYF TGTGCCAGCAGATCGATCGGGACAACTTCCTACGAGCAGTACTTC once TRBV27 - TRBJ2-7
CASSQSRSQGLYGFF TGTGCCAGCAGCCAATCCAGATCACAGGGCCTCTATGGATTCTTT - TRBV16 - TRBJ1-1
CASSSAIGGQRIYEQYF TGTGCCAGCAGCTCTGCAATAGGGGGACAGCGCATCTACGAGCAGTACTTC - TRBV7-9 TRBD1 TRBJ2-7
CASSLDRGRPDTQYF TGTGCCAGCAGCCTAGACAGGGGACGGCCAGATACGCAGTATTTT - TRBV7-9 TRBD1 TRBJ2-3
CASSSGTLTRGYTF TGTGCCAGCAGCTCCGGGACACTAACTCGAGGCTACACCTTC - TRBV7-9 - TRBJ1-2
CASSSGQGATVAPLHF TGCGCCAGCAGCTCCGGACAGGGGGCGACAGTTGCACCCCTCCACTTT once TRBV5-1 TRBD1 TRBJ1-6
CASRERDIRSYEQYF TGTGCCAGCAGGGAACGGGATATTCGCTCCTACGAGCAGTACTTC - TRBV2 - TRBJ2-7
CASSLGTGSNNEQFF TGCGCCAGCAGCTTAGGGACAGGGAGTAACAATGAGCAGTTCTTC - TRBV5-1 TRBD1 TRBJ2-1
CASSFFGNRRHTGELFF TGTGCCAGCAGTTTCTTCGGGAACCGTAGGCACACCGGGGAGCTGTTTTTT - TRBV28 - TRBJ2-2
CASSTGLADTQYF TGTGCCAGCAGCACAGGACTAGCAGATACGCAGTATTTT - TRBV11-2 TRBD2 TRBJ2-3
CASSFHQGIEETQYF TGTGCCAGCAGCTTCCACCAGGGGATTGAGGAGACCCAGTACTTC - TRBV7-8 - TRBJ2-5
CASADSGIANYGYTF TGTGCCAGCGCCGACTCAGGGATAGCTAACTATGGCTACACCTTC - TRBV6-5 - TRBJ1-2
CASSTAVAEQFF TGTGCCAGCAGTACAGCGGTCGCTGAGCAGTTCTTC - TRBV5-4 - TRBJ2-1
CASSLGGHRSGNTIYF TGCGCCAGCAGCTTGGGGGGACATCGCTCTGGAAACACCATATATTTT - TRBV5-1 - TRBJ1-3
CASSRTGADTQYF TGTGCCAGCAGTAGAACAGGGGCAGATACGCAGTATTTT - TRBV6-5 TRBD1 TRBJ2-3
CASSPSTSDTGELFF TGCGCCAGCAGCCCCTCGACTAGCGACACCGGGGAGCTGTTTTTT few TRBV4-3 TRBD2 TRBJ2-2
CASSSGRITDTQYF TGTGCCAGCAGCTCAGGTCGGATAACAGATACGCAGTATTTT - TRBV11-3 - TRBJ2-3
CASSLVRQAEAFF TGTGCCAGCAGCTTAGTACGCCAGGCTGAAGCTTTCTTT - TRBV11-3 - TRBJ1-1
CASSLRQGAEYNEQFF TGTGCCAGTAGCTTGAGGCAGGGGGCGGAGTACAATGAGCAGTTCTTC - TRBV5-4 TRBD1 TRBJ2-1
CREGQADGYTF TGCAGGGAAGGACAGGCGGATGGCTACACCTTC - TRBV20-1 TRBD1 TRBJ1-2
CASSQDASGTDTQYF TGTGCCAGCAGCCAAGACGCTAGCGGGACCGATACGCAGTATTTT - TRBV4-2 TRBD2 TRBJ2-3
CASSPGQNTGELFF TGTGCCAGCTCACCGGGGCAGAACACCGGGGAGCTGTTTTTT - TRBV18 - TRBJ2-2
CASSLGTGRNEQFF TGCGCCAGCAGCTTGGGGACAGGGCGAAATGAGCAGTTCTTC few TRBV5-1 TRBD1 TRBJ2-1
CASADRTSTDTQYF TGCGCCAGCGCGGACAGGACTAGCACAGATACGCAGTATTTT - TRBV5-1 TRBD1 TRBJ2-3
CASSSVTGTGNSPLHF TGCGCCAGCAGCTCGGTGACCGGGACAGGGAATTCACCCCTCCACTTT - TRBV5-1 TRBD1 TRBJ1-6
CASSDSYRSSYNEQFF TGTGCCAGCAGTGACTCGTACAGGAGCTCCTACAATGAGCAGTTCTTC once TRBV6-4 - TRBJ2-1
CASSHPGQGAYTQYF TGTGCCAGCAGCCATCCGGGACAGGGGGCGTATACGCAGTATTTT once TRBV14 TRBD1 TRBJ2-3
CASSLGTGTYEQYF TGCGCCAGCAGCCTCGGGACAGGCACCTACGAGCAGTACTTC few TRBV4-1 TRBD1 TRBJ2-7